Shown below are 11 T cell receptor beta chains from a single sample sequenced in a study of shared clonotypes between healthy human individuals. Measured with immunoSEQ multiplex PCR; TCRdb has only the in-frame clones, and not every one. The data show 530,000 or so clones, 75% to 80% seen once. The specimen was PBMCs. These TCRs come from a middle-aged woman in good health. Some clones in this sample may be carry-over from other donors' samples.

J is TRBJ1-2 and V is TRBV18; D unclear. Germline loops: CDR1 KGHSH, CDR2 LQKENI. V lost 2 bases and J lost 3, with 13 bases in between. The CDR3 extends over 15 amino acids. CDR3 in amino acids: CASSPIGSLDYGYTF. DNA for the CDR3: TGTGCCAGCTCACCAATCGGATCTTTGGACTATGGCTACACCTTC.

The chain joins TRBV7-2 to TRBJ2-7; 7 bases fit TRBD2. Germline CDR1 is SGHTA and CDR2 is FQGNSA. This CDR3 is built from 14 residues. J lost 6 bases, V lost 8 bases, and 13 bases had no gene match. CDR3 region: CASGGGLIPPEQYF. The CDR3 DNA reads as TGTGCCAGCGGGGGGGGACTCATCCCTCCCGAGCAGTACTTC.

This clone has only one observation. The chain has TRBV6-1 and TRBJ2-7; 8 bases are shared with TRBD1. The CDR3 contains 14 residues. Germline trimming cut 6 bases from V and 6 bases from J; bases unmatched to any gene: 10. Germline V CDR1 and CDR2: MNHNS, SASEGT. The CDR3 sequence: CASSSRGRGLEQYF. The CDR3 DNA reads as TGTGCCAGCAGCTCCCGGGGCAGGGGGCTCGAGCAGTACTTC.

This chain uses TRBV11-3 with TRBJ2-2; D gene uncertain. The V end lost 6 bases, the J end lost 8 bases, and 13 bases lay between the germline ends. The CDR3 covers 13 residues. CDR1 SGHNT and CDR2 YENEEA come from the germline V gene. CDR3: CASRPPPVGELFF. In DNA form, the CDR3 reads TGTGCCAGCAGGCCCCCCCCGGTTGGGGAGCTGTTTTTT.

This clone was counted many times. The chain combines TRBV5-6 with TRBJ1-2, with D possibly being TRBD1 (5 bases). The V gene's germline CDR1 is SGHDT and CDR2 YYEEEE. CDR3 length: 16 amino acids. V dropped 4 bases and J dropped 4 bases, with 20 bases sitting between them. The CDR3 loop is CASSPSGRARSYGYTF. The CDR3 coding sequence is TGTGCCAGCAGCCCAAGCGGCAGGGCGAGGAGCTATGGCTACACCTTC.

This clone was recorded only once. Here the CDR3 reads CASSGDGTGKDQPQHF. CDR3 nucleotide sequence: TGTGCCAGCTCGGGAGACGGGACAGGGAAGGACCAGCCCCAGCATTTT. V gene TRBV18 combines with J gene TRBJ1-5; 9 bases agree with TRBD1. This CDR3 is built from 16 residues. V lost 6 bases to trimming and J lost 7 bases; unmatched junction nucleotides: 13. Germline V CDR1 and CDR2: KGHSH, LQKENI.

The chain combines TRBV4-1 with TRBJ2-4; D is possibly TRBD2 (6 bases). Germline V lookup: CDR1 MGHRA, CDR2 YSYEKL. The CDR3 consists of 17 residues. V was shortened by 1 base and J by 11 bases, with 24 bases between the two germline ends. CDR3 protein: CASSQASLGGAPRFQYF. The CDR3 bases are TGCGCCAGCAGCCAAGCCTCCCTCGGAGGGGCTCCCAGGTTTCAGTACTTC.

The V gene is TRBV4-1, the J gene TRBJ2-3; D gene unclear. This CDR3 is 16 amino acids long. The germline V gene encodes CDR1 MGHRA and CDR2 YSYEKL. V lost 0 bases and J 2 bases, leaving 12 bases between the germline ends. The DNA of the CDR3 is TGCGCCAGCAGCCAAGAGAGGTCCTATAACACAGATACGCAGTATTTT. It yields the protein CASSQERSYNTDTQYF.

The J gene is TRBJ1-4, the V gene TRBV7-9, with D tentatively TRBD1 (5 bases). V lost 8 bases and J 2 bases, leaving 21 bases between the germline ends. The length of the CDR3 is 17 residues. Germline lookup yields CDR1 SEHNR and CDR2 FQNEAQ (reference sequence). The chain's CDR3 is CASSPFGGGTTNEKLFF. Here the CDR3 DNA reads TGTGCCAGCTCCCCGTTTGGGGGGGGAACCACTAATGAAAAACTGTTTTTT.

Notes on this clone: Sequence at one end of the junction differs from germline and may be a read error. The V gene is TRBV7-7, the J gene TRBJ1-1; no firm D call. The CDR3 runs 13 residues. Germline lookup yields CDR1 SSHAT and CDR2 FNYEAQ (reference sequence). The CDR3 protein is CASSSTIGTEAFF. CDR3 bases: TGTGCTAGCAGCTCCACCATCGGGACTGAAGCTTTCTTT.

V usage is TRBV5-5 and J usage is TRBJ2-7; D gene unclear. The CDR3 consists of 14 residues. V lost 6 bases and J lost 2, with 15 bases in between. Germline V gives CDR1 SGHKS, CDR2 YYEKEE (reference sequence). Written as DNA, the CDR3 is TGTGCCAGCACCCCAGGCATCGGACCCTACGAGCAGTACTTC. Translating gives CASTPGIGPYEQYF.